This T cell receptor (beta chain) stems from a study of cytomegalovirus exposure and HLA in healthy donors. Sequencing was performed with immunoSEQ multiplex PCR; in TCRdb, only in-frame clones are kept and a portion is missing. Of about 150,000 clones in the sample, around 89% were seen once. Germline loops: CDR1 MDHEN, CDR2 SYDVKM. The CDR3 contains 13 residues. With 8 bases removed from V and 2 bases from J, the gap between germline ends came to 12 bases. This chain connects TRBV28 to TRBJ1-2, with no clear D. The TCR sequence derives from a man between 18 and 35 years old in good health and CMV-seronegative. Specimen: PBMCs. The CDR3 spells CASEGTLNYGYTF. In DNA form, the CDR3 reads TGTGCCAGCGAGGGCACACTCAACTATGGCTACACCTTC.